Shown below are 10 T cell receptor beta chains from a single sample sequenced in a study of a mutant IDH1 vaccine in newly diagnosed glioma. Clones were sequenced by immunoSEQ multiplex PCR, and TCRdb holds only the in-frame ones, with some missing. The sample contains 50,000 to 55,000 clones, approximately 65% of which appear only once. The antigens these receptors bind are not known. Time point defined: week 47, end of study. Every vaccine dose comprised 300 ug of mutant IDH1 20-mer peptide plus topical imiquimod. The sample in question was peripheral blood mononuclear cells (PBMCs), obtained from a glioma patient whose treatment included an IDH1 peptide vaccine. These receptors were collected from a man in his forties with glioma. Some clones in this sample may be carry-over from other donors' samples.

The genes are TRBV5-6 and TRBJ2-2, with 8 bases identical to TRBD1. The CDR3 covers 17 residues. After removal of 1 base from V and 0 bases from J, the junction contained 5 bases not matched to a gene. CDR1 and CDR2 (germline): SGHDT, YYEEEE. The CDR3 protein is CASSLTLTGANTGELFF. CDR3 nucleotide sequence: TGTGCCAGCAGCTTGACCCTGACAGGGGCGAACACCGGGGAGCTGTTTTTT. Variable domain in full (rest from reference TRBV5-6 and TRBJ2-2): DAGVTQSPTHLIKTRGQQVTLRCSPKSGHDTVSWYQQALGQGPQFIFQYYEEEERQRGNFPDRFSGHQFPNYSSELNVNALLLGDSALYLCASSLTLTGANTGELFFGEGSRLTVL.

The gene calls are TRBV5-1 and TRBJ2-3, with D hard to call. The CDR3 consists of 13 residues. CDR1 is SGHRS and CDR2 is YFSETQ in the germline V gene. Trimming stripped 0 bases from V and 5 bases from J, with 7 bases between. The CDR3: CASSLAAVDTQYF. In DNA, the CDR3 is TGCGCCAGCAGCTTGGCCGCAGTAGATACGCAGTATTTT.

The chain recombines TRBV18 with TRBJ1-5; 9 nucleotides agree with TRBD1. This CDR3 is 14 amino acids long. Germline V gene sequence: CDR1 KGHSH, CDR2 LQKENI. V lost 3 bases, J lost 7 bases, and 4 bases stayed unmatched. CDR3 residues: CASSPGQGAQPQHF. In DNA form, the CDR3 reads TGTGCCAGCTCACCGGGACAGGGAGCCCAGCCCCAGCATTTT.

The rearrangement joins TRBV19 to TRBJ1-1; D is unclear. This CDR3 is built from 13 residues. Germline V gene lookup returns CDR1 LNHDA and CDR2 SQIVND (reference sequence). V lost 5 bases and J lost 0, with 7 bases in between. The CDR3 nucleotides read TGTGCCAGTAGTGAGAACATGAACACTGAAGCTTTCTTT. The encoded protein is CASSENMNTEAFF.

This chain joins TRBV5-4 and TRBJ1-1, with 9 nucleotides matching TRBD1. The CDR3 has 18 residues. Unmatched junction bases numbered 9, after V lost 0 bases and J lost 0 bases. Germline loops: CDR1 SGHNT, CDR2 YYREEE (reference sequence). The CDR3 protein is CASSLGKDRGVMNTEAFF. Here the CDR3 DNA reads TGTGCCAGCAGCTTGGGCAAGGACAGGGGCGTCATGAACACTGAAGCTTTCTTT.

The rearrangement links TRBV27 to TRBJ1-2, with TRBD1 matching 8 bases. This CDR3 contains 14 residues. Losses at the gene ends were 0 bases for V and 4 bases for J; bases not matched to a gene: 1. Per germline, CDR1 MNHEY and CDR2 SMNVEV (reference sequence). The CDR3 nucleotides read TGTGCCAGCAGTTTATCCGGACAGGGCTATGGCTACACCTTC. Encoded protein: CASSLSGQGYGYTF.

The CDR3 DNA sequence: TGTGCCAGTAGTAATAGGGGACAGGGAGGGACTGAAGCTTTCTTT. Its translation: CASSNRGQGGTEAFF. The V and J genes are TRBV19 and TRBJ1-1; 9 bases match TRBD1. V shed 4 bases and J 5 bases; nucleotides not matched to a gene: 8. In germline, CDR1 is LNHDA, CDR2 SQIVND (reference sequence). This CDR3 comprises 15 residues.

A few counts support this clone. The chain couples TRBV6-5 to TRBJ2-3, with TRBD1 as a possible D gene (5 bases). CDR1 and CDR2 (germline): MNHEY, SVGAGI. Trimming shortened V by 3 bases and J by 4 bases, and 14 bases separated the two germline ends. The CDR3 extends over 15 amino acids. In nucleotides, the CDR3 is TGTGCCAGCAGTTATTCAGGGCCCAACGCAGATACGCAGTATTTT. Translation gives CASSYSGPNADTQYF.

This clone was counted only a few times. V gene TRBV5-1 combines with J gene TRBJ2-3; 14 bases are a match to TRBD2. Germline V CDR1 and CDR2: SGHRS, YFSETQ. The CDR3 runs to 16 residues. J was trimmed by 3 bases and V by 4 bases; bases with no gene match: 4. CDR3 region: CASSTRLAGGTDTQYF. In DNA form, the CDR3 reads TGCGCCAGCAGCACCCGACTAGCGGGGGGGACAGATACGCAGTATTTT.

This CDR3 is CASSPPGGFNTEAFF. The DNA of the CDR3 is TGTGCCAGCTCACCACCGGGCGGCTTCAACACTGAAGCTTTCTTT. The rearrangement links TRBV18 to TRBJ1-1, with D uncertain. Deletions cut 0 bases from V and 2 bases from J, with 10 bases between. The CDR3 is made up of 15 amino acids. Per the germline V gene, CDR1 is KGHSH and CDR2 is LQKENI.